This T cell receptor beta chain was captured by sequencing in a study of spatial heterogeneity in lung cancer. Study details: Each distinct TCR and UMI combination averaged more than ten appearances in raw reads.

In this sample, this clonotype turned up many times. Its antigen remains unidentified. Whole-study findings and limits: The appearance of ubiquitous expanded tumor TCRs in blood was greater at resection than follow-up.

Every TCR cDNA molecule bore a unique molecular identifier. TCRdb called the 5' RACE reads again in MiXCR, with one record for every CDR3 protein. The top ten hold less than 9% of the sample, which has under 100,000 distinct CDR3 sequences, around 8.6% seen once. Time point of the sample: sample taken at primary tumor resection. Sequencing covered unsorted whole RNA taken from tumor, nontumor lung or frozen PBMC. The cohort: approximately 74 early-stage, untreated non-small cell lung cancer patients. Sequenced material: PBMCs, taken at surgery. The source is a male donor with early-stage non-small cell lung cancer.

CDR3: CASSFSAGGLQETQYF. CDR3 DNA sequence: TGTGCCAGCAGCTTCTCAGCGGGAGGATTGCAAGAGACCCAGTACTTC. This chain links TRBV11-1 with TRBJ2-5; 9 bases line up with TRBD2. CDR1 and CDR2 from the germline V gene are SGHAT and FQDESV (reference sequence). V was clipped by 3 bases and J by 2 bases; unmatched bases: 7. The CDR3 length is 16 residues. The full variable domain, in which reference TRBV11-1 and TRBJ2-5 provide the parts outside the CDR3, is EAEVAQSPRYKITEKSQAVAFWCDPISGHATLYWYRQILGQGPELLVQFQDESVVDDSQLPKDRFSAERLKGVDSTLKIQPAELGDSAMYLCASSFSAGGLQETQYFGPGTRLLVL.